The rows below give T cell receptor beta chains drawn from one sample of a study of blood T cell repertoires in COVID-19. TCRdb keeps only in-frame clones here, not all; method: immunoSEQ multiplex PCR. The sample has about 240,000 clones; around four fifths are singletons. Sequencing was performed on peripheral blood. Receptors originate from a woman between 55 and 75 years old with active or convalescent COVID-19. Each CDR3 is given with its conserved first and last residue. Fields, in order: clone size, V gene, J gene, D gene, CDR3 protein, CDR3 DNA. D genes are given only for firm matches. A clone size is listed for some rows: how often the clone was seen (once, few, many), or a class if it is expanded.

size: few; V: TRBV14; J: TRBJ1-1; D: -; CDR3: CASSRGTTAFF; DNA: TGTGCCAGCAGCCGCGGCACTACAGCTTTCTTT
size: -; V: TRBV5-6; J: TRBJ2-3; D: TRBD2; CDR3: CASSFGLAGPAGTDTQYF; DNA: TGTGCCAGCAGCTTTGGGCTAGCGGGGCCTGCGGGCACAGATACGCAGTATTTT
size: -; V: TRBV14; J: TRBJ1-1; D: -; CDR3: CASSQDWGLQPEAFF; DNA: TGTGCCAGCAGCCAAGATTGGGGGCTACAGCCTGAAGCTTTCTTT
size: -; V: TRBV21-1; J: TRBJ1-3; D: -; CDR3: CASSHGQGSSGNTIYF; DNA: TGTGCCAGCAGCCACGGACAGGGGAGCTCTGGAAACACCATATATTTT
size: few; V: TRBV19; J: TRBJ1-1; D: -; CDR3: CASSIPRGPEAFF; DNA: TGTGCCAGTAGTATACCCAGGGGCCCTGAAGCTTTCTTT
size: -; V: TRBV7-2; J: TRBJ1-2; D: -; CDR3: CASSLTGTYGYTF; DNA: TGTGCCAGCAGCTTAACGGGGACTTATGGCTACACCTTC
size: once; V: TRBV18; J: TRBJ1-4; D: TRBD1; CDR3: CASSPRQGSEKLFF; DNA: TGTGCCAGCTCACCCAGACAGGGGAGCGAAAAACTGTTTTTT
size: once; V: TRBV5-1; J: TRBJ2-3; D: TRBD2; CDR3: CASSLEGTSGSAQYF; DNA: TGCGCCAGCAGCTTGGAAGGGACTAGCGGGAGTGCGCAGTATTTT
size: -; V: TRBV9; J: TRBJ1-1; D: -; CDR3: CASSVATGDQPEAFF; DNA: TGTGCCAGCAGCGTAGCTACGGGGGATCAACCTGAAGCTTTCTTT
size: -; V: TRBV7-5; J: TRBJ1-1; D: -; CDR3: CARSLRGIPVPNTEAFF; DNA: TGTGCCAGAAGCTTAAGGGGTATACCCGTCCCGAACACTGAAGCTTTCTTT
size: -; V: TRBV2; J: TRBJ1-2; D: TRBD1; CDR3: CASEATGDGYTF; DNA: TGTGCCAGCGAGGCGACAGGGGATGGCTACACCTTC
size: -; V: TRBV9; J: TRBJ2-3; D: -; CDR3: CASSVGGTVDTQYF; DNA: TGTGCCAGCAGCGTAGGCGGGACTGTGGATACGCAGTATTTT
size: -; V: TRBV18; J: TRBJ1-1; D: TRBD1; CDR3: CASSPPIQGAFTEAFF; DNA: TGTGCCAGCTCACCACCGATCCAGGGGGCATTCACTGAAGCTTTCTTT
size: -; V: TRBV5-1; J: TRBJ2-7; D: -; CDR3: CASSLVDSYSYEQYF; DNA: TGCGCCAGCAGCTTGGTTGACAGTTACTCCTACGAGCAGTACTTC
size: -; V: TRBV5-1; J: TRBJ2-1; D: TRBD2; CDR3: CASSPGGLAGVDEQFF; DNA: TGCGCCAGCAGCCCAGGGGGACTAGCGGGTGTGGATGAGCAGTTCTTC
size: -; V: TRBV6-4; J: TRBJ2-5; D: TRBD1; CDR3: CASSPGTGLRETQYF; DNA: TGTGCCAGCAGTCCGGGGACAGGGTTGCGAGAGACCCAGTACTTC
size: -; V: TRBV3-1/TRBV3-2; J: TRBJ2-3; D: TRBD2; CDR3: CASSPHPVPGTSGGPPHTDTQYF; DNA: TGTGCCAGCAGCCCCCACCCCGTCCCCGGGACTAGCGGGGGTCCCCCCCACACAGATACGCAGTATTTT
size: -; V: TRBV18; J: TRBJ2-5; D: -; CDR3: CASSPRGEETQYF; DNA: TGTGCCAGCTCACCACGGGGAGAAGAGACCCAGTACTTC
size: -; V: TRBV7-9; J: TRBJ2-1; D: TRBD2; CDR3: CASSSRERGDLGEQFF; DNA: TGTGCCAGCAGCTCTCGGGAGCGGGGGGACCTTGGGGAGCAGTTCTTC
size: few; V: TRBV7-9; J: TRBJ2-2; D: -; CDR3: CASSLRLTGELFF; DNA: TGTGCCAGCAGCCTAAGACTGACCGGGGAGCTGTTTTTT
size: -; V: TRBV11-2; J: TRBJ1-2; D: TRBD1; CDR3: CASSLYRQGDYGYTF; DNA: TGTGCCAGCAGCTTATATAGACAGGGCGACTATGGCTACACCTTC
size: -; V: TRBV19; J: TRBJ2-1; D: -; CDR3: CASGSSYNEQFF; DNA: TGTGCCAGCGGGAGCTCCTACAATGAGCAGTTCTTC
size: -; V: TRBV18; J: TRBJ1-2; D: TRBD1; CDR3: CASSQTGTGVNYGYTF; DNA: TGTGCCAGCTCTCAGACAGGGACTGGCGTCAACTATGGCTACACCTTC
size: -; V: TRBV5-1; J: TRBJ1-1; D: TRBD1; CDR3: CASSFNRGTEAFF; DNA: TGCGCCAGCAGCTTTAACAGGGGCACTGAAGCTTTCTTT
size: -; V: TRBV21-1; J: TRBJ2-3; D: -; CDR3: CASSTGLSGSTDTQYF; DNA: TGTGCCAGCAGCACTGGTTTGAGCGGGAGCACAGATACGCAGTATTTT
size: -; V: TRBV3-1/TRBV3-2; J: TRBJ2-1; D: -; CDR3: CASSQQGGEQFF; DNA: TGTGCCAGCAGCCAACAGGGCGGTGAGCAGTTCTTC
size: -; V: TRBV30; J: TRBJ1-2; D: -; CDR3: CAWSVDRRGYTF; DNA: TGTGCCTGGAGTGTGGACAGAAGAGGCTACACCTTC
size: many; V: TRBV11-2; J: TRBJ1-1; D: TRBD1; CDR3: CASSLYRGRTAFF; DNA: TGTGCCAGCAGTCTTTACAGGGGGCGAACCGCTTTCTTT
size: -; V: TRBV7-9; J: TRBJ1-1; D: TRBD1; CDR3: CASSLGQGENTEAFF; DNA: TGTGCCAGCAGCTTAGGACAGGGGGAGAACACTGAAGCTTTCTTT